The clone carrying this TCR beta chain was seen a few times. One end of the junction fails to match germline, which may point to a read error. This record comes from a study of T cells after yellow fever vaccination. This CDR3 comprises 13 residues. The germline V gene has CDR1 DFQATT and CDR2 SNEGSKA (reference sequence). TCRdb reprocessed the 5' RACE reads with MiXCR, giving one entry per CDR3 protein. The sample carries a few hundred thousand distinct CDR3 sequences, 4.1% recorded once. This clonotype was sampled from a man aged 18 to 35 who received the YFV17D yellow fever vaccine. Specimen: PBMCs, collected 5 days after the yellow fever booster vaccination. The gene calls are TRBV20-1 and TRBJ1-1; no reliable D call. The CDR3 nucleotides are TGCAGTGCTGGAGACGGTTGGAACACTGAAGCTTTCTTT. Encoded protein: CSAGDGWNTEAFF.